This T cell receptor (beta chain) was documented in a study of blood T cell repertoires in COVID-19. Study-wide background: Italy, Spain and the United States were the sources of the convalescent and acute COVID-19 samples.

As handled by the study authors: From reference gene primer amplification, estimates of nucleated cell counts were derived. The repertoire was sequenced with immunoSEQ multiplex PCR; TCRdb's copy has only in-frame clones and lacks some. Clonal size and the V and J genes are those of that table, whereas D and trimming came from the DNA. The sample contains approximately 240,000 clones, roughly 81% of which appear only once. Germline CDR1 is LGHDT and CDR2 is YNNKEL (reference sequence). The CDR3 length is 14 residues. V trimming: 4 bases; J trimming: 4 bases; junction bases outside the gene matches: 3.

The chain carries TRBV3-1 (or the pseudogene TRBV3-2) and TRBJ2-2, with TRBD1 identical over 7 bases. Sequenced input: peripheral blood. The receptor was derived from a man aged 45-65 years who had recovered from COVID-19. The CDR3 region is CASSLDRVTGELFF. CDR3 in DNA: TGTGCCAGCAGCCTCGACAGGGTCACCGGGGAGCTGTTTTTT.